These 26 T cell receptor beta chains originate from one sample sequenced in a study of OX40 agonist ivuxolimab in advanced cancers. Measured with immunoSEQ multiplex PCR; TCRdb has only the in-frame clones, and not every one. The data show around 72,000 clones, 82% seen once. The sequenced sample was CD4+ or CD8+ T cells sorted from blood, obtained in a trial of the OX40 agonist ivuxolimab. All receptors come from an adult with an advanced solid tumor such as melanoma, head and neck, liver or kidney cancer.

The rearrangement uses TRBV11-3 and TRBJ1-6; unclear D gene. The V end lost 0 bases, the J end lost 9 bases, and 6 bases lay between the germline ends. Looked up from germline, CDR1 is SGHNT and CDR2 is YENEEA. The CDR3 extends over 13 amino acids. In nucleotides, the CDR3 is TGTGCCAGCAGCTTAGATCTTGGTTCACCCCTCCACTTT. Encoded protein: CASSLDLGSPLHF. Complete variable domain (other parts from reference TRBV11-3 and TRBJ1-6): EAGVVQSPRYKIIEKKQPVAFWCNPISGHNTLYWYLQNLGQGPELLIRYENEEAVDDSQLPKDRFSAERLKGVDSTLKIQPAELGDSAVYLCASSLDLGSPLHFGNGTRLTVT.

The DNA of the CDR3 is TGTGCCAGCAGTTATCAGGGGGGGGGCTACACCTTC. It yields the protein CASSYQGGGYTF. V and J are TRBV6-5 and TRBJ1-2; 7 positions match TRBD1. The germline gives CDR1 MNHEY, CDR2 SVGAGI. Trimming cost V 3 bases and J 8 bases; bases outside gene matches: 3. This CDR3 is built from 12 residues.

The CDR3 loop is CASSLRGQLNTEAFF. The CDR3 nucleotides are TGTGCCAGCAGCCTTAGGGGACAGTTGAACACTGAAGCTTTCTTT. The chain employs TRBV11-3 and TRBJ1-1, with TRBD1 matching over 7 bases. The CDR3 has 15 amino acids. The germline CDR1 and CDR2 sequences are SGHNT and YENEEA. Trimming removed 5 bases from V and 0 bases from J; junction bases left unmatched: 6.

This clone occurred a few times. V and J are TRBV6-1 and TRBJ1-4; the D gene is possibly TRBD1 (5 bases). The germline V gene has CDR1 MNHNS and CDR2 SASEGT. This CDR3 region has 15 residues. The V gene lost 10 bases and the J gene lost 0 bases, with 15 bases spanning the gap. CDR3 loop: CATWGRAATNEKLFF. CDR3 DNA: TGTGCCACCTGGGGGAGAGCTGCAACTAATGAAAAACTGTTTTTT.

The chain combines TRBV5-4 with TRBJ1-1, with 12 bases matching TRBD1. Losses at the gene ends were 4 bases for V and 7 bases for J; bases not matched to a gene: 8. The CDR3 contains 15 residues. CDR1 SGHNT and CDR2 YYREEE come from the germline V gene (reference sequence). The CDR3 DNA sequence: TGTGCCAGCAGCATTACCGGGACAGGGGGCGATGAAGCTTTCTTT. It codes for CASSITGTGGDEAFF.

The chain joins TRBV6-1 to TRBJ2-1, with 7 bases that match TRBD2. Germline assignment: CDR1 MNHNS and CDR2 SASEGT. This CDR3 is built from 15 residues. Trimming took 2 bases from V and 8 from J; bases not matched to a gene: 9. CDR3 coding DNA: TGTGCCAGCAGTGAAACCAGGACTAGAGACTATGAGCAGTTCTTC. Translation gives CASSETRTRDYEQFF.

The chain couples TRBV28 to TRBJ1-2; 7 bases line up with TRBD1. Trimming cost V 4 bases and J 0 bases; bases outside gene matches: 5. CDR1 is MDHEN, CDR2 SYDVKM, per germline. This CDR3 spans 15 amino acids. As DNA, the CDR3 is TGTGCCAGCAGTTCACCGACAGGGTCTAACTATGGCTACACCTTC. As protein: CASSSPTGSNYGYTF.

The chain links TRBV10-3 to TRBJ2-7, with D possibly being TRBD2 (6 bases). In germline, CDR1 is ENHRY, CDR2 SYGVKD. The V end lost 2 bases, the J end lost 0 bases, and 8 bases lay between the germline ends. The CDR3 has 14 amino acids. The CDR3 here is CAISEGGSSYEQYF. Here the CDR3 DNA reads TGTGCCATCAGTGAGGGGGGGAGCTCCTACGAGCAGTACTTC.

CDR3 protein: CASSLVSRGVNQPQHF. In nucleotides, the CDR3 is TGTGCCAGCAGCTTAGTGTCCAGGGGAGTTAATCAGCCCCAGCATTTT. The chain carries TRBV7-8 and TRBJ1-5; maybe TRBD1 (6 bases). Germline loops: CDR1 SGHVS, CDR2 FQNEAQ. This CDR3 is 16 amino acids long. V was shortened by 1 base and J by 4 bases, with 14 bases between the two germline ends.

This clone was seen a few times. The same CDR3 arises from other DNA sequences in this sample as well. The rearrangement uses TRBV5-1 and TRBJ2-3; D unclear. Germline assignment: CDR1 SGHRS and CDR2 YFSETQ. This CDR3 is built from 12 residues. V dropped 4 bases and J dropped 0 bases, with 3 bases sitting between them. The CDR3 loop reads CASSPSTDTQYF. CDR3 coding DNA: TGCGCCAGCAGCCCTAGCACAGATACGCAGTATTTT.

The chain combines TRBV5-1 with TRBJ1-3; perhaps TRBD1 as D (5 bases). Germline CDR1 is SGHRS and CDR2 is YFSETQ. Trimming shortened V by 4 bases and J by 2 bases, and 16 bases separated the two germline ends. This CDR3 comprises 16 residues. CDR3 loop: CASSLSGGSTGNTIYF. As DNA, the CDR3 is TGCGCCAGCAGCCTCTCCGGGGGATCAACTGGAAACACCATATATTTT.

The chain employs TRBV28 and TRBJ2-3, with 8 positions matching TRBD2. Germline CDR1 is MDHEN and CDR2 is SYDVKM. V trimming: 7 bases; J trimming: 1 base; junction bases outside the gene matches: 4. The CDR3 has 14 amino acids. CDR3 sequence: CASKTGGGTDTQYF. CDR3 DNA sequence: TGTGCCAGCAAAACGGGGGGGGGCACAGATACGCAGTATTTT.

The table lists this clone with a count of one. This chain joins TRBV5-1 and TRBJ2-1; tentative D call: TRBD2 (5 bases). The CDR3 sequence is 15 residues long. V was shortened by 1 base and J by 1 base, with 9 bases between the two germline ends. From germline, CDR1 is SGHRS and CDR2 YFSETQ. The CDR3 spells CASSLMGSSYNEQFF. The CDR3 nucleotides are TGCGCCAGCAGCTTGATGGGGAGTTCCTACAATGAGCAGTTCTTC.

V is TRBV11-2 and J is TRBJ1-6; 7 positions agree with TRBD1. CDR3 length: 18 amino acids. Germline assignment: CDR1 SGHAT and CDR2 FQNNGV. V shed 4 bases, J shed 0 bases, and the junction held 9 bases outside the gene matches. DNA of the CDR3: TGTGCCAGCAGCTCAAGACAGGGAGGAAGCTCCTATAATTCACCCCTCCACTTT. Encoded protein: CASSSRQGGSSYNSPLHF.

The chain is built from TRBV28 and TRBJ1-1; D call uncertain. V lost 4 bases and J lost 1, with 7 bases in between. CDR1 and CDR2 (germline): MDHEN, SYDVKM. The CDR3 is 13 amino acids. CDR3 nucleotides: TGTGCCAGCAGTTCATCAGGGAACACTGAAGCTTTCTTT. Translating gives CASSSSGNTEAFF.

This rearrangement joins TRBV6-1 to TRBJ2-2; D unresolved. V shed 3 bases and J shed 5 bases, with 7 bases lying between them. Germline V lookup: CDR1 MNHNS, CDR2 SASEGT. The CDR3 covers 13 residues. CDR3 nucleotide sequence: TGTGCCAGCAGTGAGGTTCGGACCGGGGAGCTGTTTTTT. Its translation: CASSEVRTGELFF.

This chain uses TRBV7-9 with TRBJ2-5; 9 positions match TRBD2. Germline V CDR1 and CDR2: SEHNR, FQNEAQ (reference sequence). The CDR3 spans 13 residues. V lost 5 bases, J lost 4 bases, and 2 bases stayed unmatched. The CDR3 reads CASSRRGGETQYF. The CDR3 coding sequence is TGTGCCAGCAGCCGGCGGGGGGGAGAGACCCAGTACTTC. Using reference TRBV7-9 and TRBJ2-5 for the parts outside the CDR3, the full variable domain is DTGVSQNPRHKITKRGQNVTFRCDPISEHNRLYWYRQTLGQGPEFLTYFQNEAQLEKSRLLSDRFSAERPKGSFSTLEIQRTEQGDSAMYLCASSRRGGETQYFGPGTRLLVL.

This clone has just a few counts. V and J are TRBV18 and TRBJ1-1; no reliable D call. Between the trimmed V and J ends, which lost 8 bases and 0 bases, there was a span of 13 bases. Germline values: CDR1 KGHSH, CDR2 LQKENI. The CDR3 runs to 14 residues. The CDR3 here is CASALKQLNTEAFF. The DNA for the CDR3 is TGTGCCAGCGCCCTTAAACAGTTGAACACTGAAGCTTTCTTT. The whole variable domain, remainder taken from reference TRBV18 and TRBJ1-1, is NAGVMQNPRHLVRRRGQEARLRCSPMKGHSHVYWYRQLPEEGLKFMVYLQKENIIDESGMPKERFSAEFPKEGPSILRIQQVVRGDSAAYFCASALKQLNTEAFFGQGTRLTVV.

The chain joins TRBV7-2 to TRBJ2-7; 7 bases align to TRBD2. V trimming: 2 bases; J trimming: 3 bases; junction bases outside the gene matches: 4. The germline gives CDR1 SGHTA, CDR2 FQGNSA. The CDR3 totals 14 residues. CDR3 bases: TGTGCCAGCAGCTTATTTCGGGGGGTCTACGAGCAGTACTTC. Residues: CASSLFRGVYEQYF. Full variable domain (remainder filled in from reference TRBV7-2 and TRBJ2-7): GAGVSQSPSNKVTEKGKDVELRCDPISGHTALYWYRQSLGQGLEFLIYFQGNSAPDKSGLPSDRFSAERTGGSVSTLTIQRTQQEDSAVYLCASSLFRGVYEQYFGPGTRLTVT.

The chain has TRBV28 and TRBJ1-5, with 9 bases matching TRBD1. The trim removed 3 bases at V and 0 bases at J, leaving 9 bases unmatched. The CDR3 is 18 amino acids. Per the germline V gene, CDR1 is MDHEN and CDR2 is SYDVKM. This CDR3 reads CASSFPLGQGNSNQPQHF. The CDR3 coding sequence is TGTGCCAGCAGTTTCCCCCTAGGACAGGGGAATAGCAATCAGCCCCAGCATTTT.

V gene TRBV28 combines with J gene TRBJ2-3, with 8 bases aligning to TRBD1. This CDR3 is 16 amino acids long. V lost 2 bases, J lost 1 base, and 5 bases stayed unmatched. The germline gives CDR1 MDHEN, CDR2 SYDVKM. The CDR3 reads CASSLMGQAGTDTQYF. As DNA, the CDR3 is TGTGCCAGCAGTTTAATGGGACAGGCAGGCACAGATACGCAGTATTTT.

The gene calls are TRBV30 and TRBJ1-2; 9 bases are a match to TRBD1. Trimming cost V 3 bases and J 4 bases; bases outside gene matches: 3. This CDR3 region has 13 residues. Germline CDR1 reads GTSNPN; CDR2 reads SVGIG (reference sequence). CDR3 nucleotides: TGTGCCTGGAGGGCGGGACAGGGCTATGGCTACACCTTC. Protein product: CAWRAGQGYGYTF.

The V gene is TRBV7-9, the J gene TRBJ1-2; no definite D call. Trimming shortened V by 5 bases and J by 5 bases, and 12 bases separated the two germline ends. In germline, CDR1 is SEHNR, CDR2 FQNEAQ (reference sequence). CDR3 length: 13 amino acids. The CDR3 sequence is CASSPAAVYGYTF. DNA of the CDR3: TGTGCCAGCAGCCCCGCCGCAGTGTATGGCTACACCTTC.

The DNA for the CDR3 is TGTGCCAGCAGCAAGAGGACAGCTAGGAATGAAAAACTGTTTTTT. Its protein is CASSKRTARNEKLFF. V usage is TRBV9 and J usage is TRBJ1-4, with a tentative D call TRBD1 (6 bases). Trimming took off 4 bases at V and 5 bases at J, with 15 bases between the two ends. There are 15 residues in the CDR3. Germline V lookup: CDR1 SGDLS, CDR2 YYNGEE.

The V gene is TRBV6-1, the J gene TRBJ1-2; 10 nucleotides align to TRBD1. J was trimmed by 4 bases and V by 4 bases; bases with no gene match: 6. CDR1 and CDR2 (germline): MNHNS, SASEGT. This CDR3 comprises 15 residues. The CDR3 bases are TGTGCCAGCAGTGCAAGGACAGGGGGTACCTATGGCTACACCTTC. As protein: CASSARTGGTYGYTF.

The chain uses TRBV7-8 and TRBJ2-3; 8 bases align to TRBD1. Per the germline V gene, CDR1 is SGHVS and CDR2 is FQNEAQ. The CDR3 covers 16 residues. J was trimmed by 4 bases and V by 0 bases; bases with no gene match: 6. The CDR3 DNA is TGTGCCAGCAGCTTAGCAGACAGGGGTTTTGCAGATACGCAGTATTTT. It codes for CASSLADRGFADTQYF.